This is a list of T cell receptor beta chains from one sample in a study of CD8+ T cells in alopecia areata. Produced via immunoSEQ multiplex PCR; TCRdb's table is partial and in-frame only. This sample has 200,000 to 250,000 clones, with about 57% found just once. The material sequenced was CD4+ T cells sorted from blood, taken at week 4, from a patient treated with tofacitinib. The receptor source for this set is a human donor with alopecia areata. Each CDR3 is given with its conserved first and last residue. A D gene is named only where the DNA matches it firmly. Clone sizes are given selectively: once, few, many, or a class where the clone is expanded.

abundance: many; d_gene: .; v_gene: TRBV6-1; j_gene: TRBJ1-3; CDR3nt: TGTGCCAGCAGACGGGAGTACTCTGGAAACACCATATATTTT; CDR3aa: CASRREYSGNTIYF
abundance: .; d_gene: .; v_gene: TRBV29-1; j_gene: TRBJ2-7; CDR3nt: TGCAGCGTTGAATTGGAGGCTGGAATGGAGCAGTACTTC; CDR3aa: CSVELEAGMEQYF
abundance: .; d_gene: .; v_gene: TRBV30; j_gene: TRBJ1-2; CDR3nt: TGTGCCTGGAGTGTATCCGGCGAGGGTGGCTACACCTTC; CDR3aa: CAWSVSGEGGYTF
abundance: few; d_gene: .; v_gene: TRBV21-1; j_gene: TRBJ2-1; CDR3nt: TGTGCCACCCAGTACACTCTAGCGGGGCGAGGGTATGAGCAGTTCTTC; CDR3aa: CATQYTLAGRGYEQFF
abundance: .; d_gene: .; v_gene: TRBV29-1; j_gene: TRBJ2-3; CDR3nt: TGCAGCGTTGGAAGGGCCGTCCTGTCGGATACGCAGTATTTT; CDR3aa: CSVGRAVLSDTQYF
abundance: .; d_gene: .; v_gene: TRBV29-1; j_gene: TRBJ2-2; CDR3nt: TGCAGCGTTAGGACAGTGGGGACCGGGGAGCTGTTTTTT; CDR3aa: CSVRTVGTGELFF
abundance: .; d_gene: .; v_gene: TRBV30; j_gene: TRBJ1-5; CDR3nt: TGTGCCTGGAGTCCTGGACAGAATAGCAATCAGCCCCAGCATTTT; CDR3aa: CAWSPGQNSNQPQHF
abundance: .; d_gene: .; v_gene: TRBV30; j_gene: TRBJ2-7; CDR3nt: TGTGCCTGGAGCTCCGGGACAATCTACGAGCAGTACTTC; CDR3aa: CAWSSGTIYEQYF
abundance: .; d_gene: TRBD2; v_gene: TRBV5-4; j_gene: TRBJ2-1; CDR3nt: TGTGCCAGCAGCATGCGGGGAGGGAATGAGCAGTTCTTC; CDR3aa: CASSMRGGNEQFF
abundance: .; d_gene: TRBD2; v_gene: TRBV6-5; j_gene: TRBJ2-7; CDR3nt: TGTGCCAGCAGGGATCCTTCGAGCGGGGGCTACGAGCAGTACTTC; CDR3aa: CASRDPSSGGYEQYF
abundance: many; d_gene: .; v_gene: TRBV15; j_gene: TRBJ2-3; CDR3nt: TGTGCCACCAGCAGACTGGTGGCCTTCACAGATACGCAGTATTTT; CDR3aa: CATSRLVAFTDTQYF
abundance: .; d_gene: .; v_gene: TRBV15; j_gene: TRBJ1-5; CDR3nt: TGTGCCACCAGAGAGGGGGTTTCAGATCAGCCCCAGCATTTT; CDR3aa: CATREGVSDQPQHF
abundance: .; d_gene: .; v_gene: TRBV5-1; j_gene: TRBJ2-7; CDR3nt: TGCGCCAGCAGCTTGGACAGCCCCTACGAGCAGTACTTC; CDR3aa: CASSLDSPYEQYF
abundance: .; d_gene: TRBD2; v_gene: TRBV5-6; j_gene: TRBJ2-3; CDR3nt: TGTGCCAGCAGCCCTTGGGGCGGGACTAGCGGGGGAAATACGCAGTATTTT; CDR3aa: CASSPWGGTSGGNTQYF
abundance: .; d_gene: TRBD2; v_gene: TRBV7-2; j_gene: TRBJ2-7; CDR3nt: TGTGCCAGCAGCTCTACCAATGGCGGGGGTCTCGAGCAGTACTTC; CDR3aa: CASSSTNGGGLEQYF
abundance: .; d_gene: .; v_gene: TRBV4-3; j_gene: TRBJ2-7; CDR3nt: TGCGCCAGCAGCCAAGATGCAGGTCCGGCCTACGAGCAGTACTTC; CDR3aa: CASSQDAGPAYEQYF
abundance: .; d_gene: .; v_gene: TRBV2; j_gene: TRBJ1-5; CDR3nt: TGTGCCAGCAGGGGGGACACGGGCAATAATCAGCCCCAGCATTTT; CDR3aa: CASRGDTGNNQPQHF
abundance: few; d_gene: .; v_gene: TRBV4-3; j_gene: TRBJ2-6; CDR3nt: TGCGCCAGCAGCCAAGTGCCGAGCGGGTCGGGCGGGGCCAACGTCCTGACTTTC; CDR3aa: CASSQVPSGSGGANVLTF
abundance: few; d_gene: TRBD2; v_gene: TRBV9; j_gene: TRBJ2-1; CDR3nt: TGTGCCAGCAGCGTAGCTTCGGCTAGCGGGGGGGCCGGCTTTAATGAGCAGTTCTTC; CDR3aa: CASSVASASGGAGFNEQFF
abundance: .; d_gene: .; v_gene: TRBV7-8; j_gene: TRBJ2-2; CDR3nt: TGTGCCAGCAGCTTCTTCGCGAACACCGGGGAGCTGTTTTTT; CDR3aa: CASSFFANTGELFF
abundance: .; d_gene: .; v_gene: TRBV9; j_gene: TRBJ2-1; CDR3nt: TGTGCCAGCAGCGTAGCTACCGGGACCGGCGGTGAGCAGTTCTTC; CDR3aa: CASSVATGTGGEQFF
abundance: .; d_gene: TRBD2; v_gene: TRBV7-9; j_gene: TRBJ2-2; CDR3nt: TGTGCCAGCAGCTTAACTAGCGGGGGGGCCGCCGGGGAGCTGTTTTTT; CDR3aa: CASSLTSGGAAGELFF
abundance: few; d_gene: TRBD2; v_gene: TRBV4-1; j_gene: TRBJ2-1; CDR3nt: TGCGCCAGCAGCCATCGCGGGGGATATACGAATGAGCAGTTCTTC; CDR3aa: CASSHRGGYTNEQFF
abundance: .; d_gene: .; v_gene: TRBV6-6; j_gene: TRBJ1-2; CDR3nt: TGTGCCAGCGCTCGCCAGGGGAACTATGGCTACACCTTC; CDR3aa: CASARQGNYGYTF
abundance: .; d_gene: .; v_gene: TRBV4-3; j_gene: TRBJ2-4; CDR3nt: TGCGCCAGCAGCCAAGATCTGGCAGATCTAGCCAAAAACATTCAGTACTTC; CDR3aa: CASSQDLADLAKNIQYF
abundance: .; d_gene: .; v_gene: TRBV2; j_gene: TRBJ2-3; CDR3nt: TGTGCCAGCGTCTTATGGGAAAAGGGGGATACGCAGTATTTT; CDR3aa: CASVLWEKGDTQYF
abundance: .; d_gene: .; v_gene: TRBV20-1; j_gene: TRBJ1-1; CDR3nt: TGCAGTGTCAAAAGACTGATCGAAGCTTTCTTT; CDR3aa: CSVKRLIEAFF
abundance: .; d_gene: TRBD1; v_gene: TRBV11-1; j_gene: TRBJ1-1; CDR3nt: TGTGCCAGCAGCTTGACCTCAGGGGGTAGCACTGAAGCTTTCTTT; CDR3aa: CASSLTSGGSTEAFF
abundance: few; d_gene: TRBD1; v_gene: TRBV30; j_gene: TRBJ2-1; CDR3nt: TGTGCCTGGAGTAGGGGACAGTACAATGAGCAGTTCTTC; CDR3aa: CAWSRGQYNEQFF
abundance: .; d_gene: .; v_gene: TRBV9; j_gene: TRBJ2-3; CDR3nt: TGTGCCAGCAGCGTCGAAGCAGATACGCAGTATTTT; CDR3aa: CASSVEADTQYF
abundance: .; d_gene: .; v_gene: TRBV7-8; j_gene: TRBJ1-2; CDR3nt: TGTGCCAGCAGCTTTCTACCGTTCCGGACAGACTTC; CDR3aa: CASSFLPFRTDF
abundance: .; d_gene: .; v_gene: TRBV11-2; j_gene: TRBJ2-1; CDR3nt: TGTGCCAGCAGCTTAGCGGGGGACGGGAATGAGCAGTTCTTC; CDR3aa: CASSLAGDGNEQFF
abundance: .; d_gene: TRBD1; v_gene: TRBV5-6; j_gene: TRBJ2-5; CDR3nt: TGTGCCAGCAGCGTGACAGGGGCCCAAGAGACCCAGTACTTC; CDR3aa: CASSVTGAQETQYF
abundance: .; d_gene: .; v_gene: TRBV29-1; j_gene: TRBJ2-3; CDR3nt: TGCAGCGTTGAACAGAGCACAGATACGCAGTATTTT; CDR3aa: CSVEQSTDTQYF
abundance: .; d_gene: .; v_gene: TRBV5-6; j_gene: TRBJ2-1; CDR3nt: TGTGCCAGCAGCTTGGATAGGGGTAAGATCTTC; CDR3aa: CASSLDRGKIF
abundance: .; d_gene: .; v_gene: TRBV30; j_gene: TRBJ2-1; CDR3nt: TGTGCCTGGAGTGTATTTCAGGGGGGCCGATTTCATGAGCAGTTCTTC; CDR3aa: CAWSVFQGGRFHEQFF
abundance: .; d_gene: TRBD1; v_gene: TRBV11-2; j_gene: TRBJ2-7; CDR3nt: TGTGCCAGCAGCTTAGTGGGACAGGGGGCGAACGAGCAGTACTTC; CDR3aa: CASSLVGQGANEQYF
abundance: .; d_gene: .; v_gene: TRBV30; j_gene: TRBJ1-1; CDR3nt: TGTGCCTGGAGAAAGGAGCCGAACACTGAAGCTTTCTTT; CDR3aa: CAWRKEPNTEAFF
abundance: .; d_gene: .; v_gene: TRBV5-1; j_gene: TRBJ2-2; CDR3nt: TGCGCCAGCAGCTTTCCACTAGGCCAGAACACCGGGGAGCTGTTTTTT; CDR3aa: CASSFPLGQNTGELFF
abundance: few; d_gene: TRBD1; v_gene: TRBV9; j_gene: TRBJ2-2; CDR3nt: TGTGCCAGCAGCGTAAAAAACAGGGGTGTCGGGGAGCTGTTTTTT; CDR3aa: CASSVKNRGVGELFF
abundance: .; d_gene: .; v_gene: TRBV16; j_gene: TRBJ1-5; CDR3nt: TGTGCCAGCAGCCCCTTCTCCAGGGGCAATCAGCCCCAGCATTTT; CDR3aa: CASSPFSRGNQPQHF
abundance: .; d_gene: .; v_gene: TRBV5-1; j_gene: TRBJ2-6; CDR3nt: TGCGCCAGCAGCTGGAACCAGGCTAGCTCTGGGGCCAACGTCCTGACTTTC; CDR3aa: CASSWNQASSGANVLTF
abundance: .; d_gene: .; v_gene: TRBV13; j_gene: TRBJ1-6; CDR3nt: TGTGCCAGCAGCTCTTACGAGAAACCCCTCCACTTT; CDR3aa: CASSSYEKPLHF
abundance: .; d_gene: .; v_gene: TRBV5-1; j_gene: TRBJ2-3; CDR3nt: TGCGCCAGCAGCTGGCCCGAGGCCCATAGCACAGATACGCAGTATTTT; CDR3aa: CASSWPEAHSTDTQYF
abundance: .; d_gene: .; v_gene: TRBV19; j_gene: TRBJ1-2; CDR3nt: TGTGCCAGTAGCTCGGGCTATCTCTATGGCTACACCTTC; CDR3aa: CASSSGYLYGYTF
abundance: many; d_gene: .; v_gene: TRBV7-2; j_gene: TRBJ1-2; CDR3nt: TGTGCCAGCACCGAAGACCCTACTAACTATGGCTACACCTTC; CDR3aa: CASTEDPTNYGYTF
abundance: .; d_gene: TRBD1; v_gene: TRBV27; j_gene: TRBJ2-4; CDR3nt: TGTGCCAGCAGTCCCATGGACAGGACAGTTAACATTCAGTACTTC; CDR3aa: CASSPMDRTVNIQYF
abundance: .; d_gene: TRBD2; v_gene: TRBV4-1; j_gene: TRBJ2-3; CDR3nt: TGCGCCAGCAGCCAAGTGATGGCGGGGGTAGCAGATACGCAGTATTTT; CDR3aa: CASSQVMAGVADTQYF
abundance: .; d_gene: TRBD1; v_gene: TRBV2; j_gene: TRBJ1-5; CDR3nt: TGTGCCAGCAGATGGACAGGGGAACGGCAGCCCCAGCATTTT; CDR3aa: CASRWTGERQPQHF
abundance: .; d_gene: TRBD1; v_gene: TRBV29-1; j_gene: TRBJ1-5; CDR3nt: TGCAGCGTTGATTTGGCGCCTCCGGGACAGGGGGCAACTAGCAATCAGCCCCAGCATTTT; CDR3aa: CSVDLAPPGQGATSNQPQHF
abundance: .; d_gene: .; v_gene: TRBV29-1; j_gene: TRBJ1-1; CDR3nt: TGCAGCGTTGGGGTGGGATACACTGAAGCTTTCTTT; CDR3aa: CSVGVGYTEAFF
abundance: many; d_gene: TRBD2; v_gene: TRBV19; j_gene: TRBJ2-1; CDR3nt: TGTGCCAGCTTAGCGGGGGGGCCTAGGAATGAGCAGTTCTTC; CDR3aa: CASLAGGPRNEQFF
abundance: once; d_gene: .; v_gene: TRBV5-6; j_gene: TRBJ1-2; CDR3nt: TGTGCCAGCACCCCTGGGGGTCTGGGCTACACCTTC; CDR3aa: CASTPGGLGYTF
abundance: once; d_gene: .; v_gene: TRBV2; j_gene: TRBJ2-7; CDR3nt: TGTGCCGACCGTAGGACAGTTGTCTCCTACGAGCAGTACTTC; CDR3aa: CADRRTVVSYEQYF